What follows is one TCR beta chain and its context. There are many counts of this clonotype. Its antigen target is currently unknown. No clone much larger than this one lies a single base away; base qualities are absent. There are 16 amino acids in the CDR3, from cysteine to phenylalanine inclusive. Only the CDR3 part of the read is kept: 48 bases, read in frame from the first base. In the germline V gene, CDR1 corresponds to SGHTA and CDR2 to FQGNSA. V is cut back by 5 bases and J by 0 bases, with 7 bases in the junction unmatched. The library was made by PCR. Sequencer: Illumina HiSeq 2500. Unique molecular identifiers were incorporated into TCR beta cDNA libraries to reduce PCR and sequencing biases. Per 1 to 10 million input T cells, roughly 500,000 cDNA molecules were obtained, such that each molecule approximated one T cell. The patient libraries were prepared and sequenced with the same protocol used for the earlier healthy control dataset. Samples belonging to the same batch were prepared together, multiplexed and sequenced on a shared HiSeq lane. The study's own analysis went as follows. MIGEC was used to process the raw barcoded reads, and molecular identifier groups with only a single read were discarded before consensus assembly and CDR3 extraction. VDJtools was used for post-analysis of the clonotype tables, with diversity normalized by down-sampling every dataset to the smallest sample size. Repertoire overlap clustering matched CDR3 amino acid but not nucleotide sequences to correct batch-related cross-sample contamination. TCRdb reanalyzed the raw reads on its own, using fastp at Q25 for trimming and MiXCR for clone calling, and kept in-frame beta chains. When rows share a CDR3 protein, they turn into one entry using the most common DNA and genes. Clone size and V and J calls follow TCRdb, not the original study. This sample gives about 400,000 distinct CDR3 sequences in total; around 33% of them show up just once. Roughly 13% of the sample comes from the top ten.

This entry comes from a study of post-analysis software for immune sequencing data (dated by TCRdb to between 2014 and 2017). Regarding the research as a whole: Recorded disease courses included relapsing-remitting, secondary progressive and progressive-relapsing multiple sclerosis, with some patients lacking subtype annotation. The patient repertoires were compared against fewer than twelve previously published healthy control repertoires obtained from donors aged roughly 6 to 25 years. A subset of samples was prepared in parallel using single-end sample barcoding, then pooled and co-amplified after Illumina adapter ligation. On the study overall, not on this receptor specifically: Multiple sclerosis patients had significantly lower normalized Chao1 diversity than controls, a result that suggests substantial peripheral T-cell clonal expansion. A handful of TRBV segments, including TRBV5-6, TRBV5-1 and TRBV20-1, were significantly more frequent in patients than controls. The multiple sclerosis patient group was slightly younger than the control group. When samples were clustered directly using the F measure, samples prepared in the same batch co-clustered strongly, which prompted a batch-effect correction.

To demonstrate the VDJtools post-analysis software, TCR beta repertoires were profiled from the peripheral blood of some 12 young patients with multiple sclerosis. The patients with multiple sclerosis were children and adolescents between about 6 and 15 years of age. Sequenced: blood. The chain uses TRBV7-2 and TRBJ2-7; a stretch of 10 junction bases matches TRBD2. The TCR originated in a girl aged 5 to 17 with multiple sclerosis. The nucleotide sequence is given as TGTGCCAGCAGCGACCCGACTAGCGGGCTCTCCTACGAGCAGTACTTC. Its amino acids are CASSDPTSGLSYEQYF.